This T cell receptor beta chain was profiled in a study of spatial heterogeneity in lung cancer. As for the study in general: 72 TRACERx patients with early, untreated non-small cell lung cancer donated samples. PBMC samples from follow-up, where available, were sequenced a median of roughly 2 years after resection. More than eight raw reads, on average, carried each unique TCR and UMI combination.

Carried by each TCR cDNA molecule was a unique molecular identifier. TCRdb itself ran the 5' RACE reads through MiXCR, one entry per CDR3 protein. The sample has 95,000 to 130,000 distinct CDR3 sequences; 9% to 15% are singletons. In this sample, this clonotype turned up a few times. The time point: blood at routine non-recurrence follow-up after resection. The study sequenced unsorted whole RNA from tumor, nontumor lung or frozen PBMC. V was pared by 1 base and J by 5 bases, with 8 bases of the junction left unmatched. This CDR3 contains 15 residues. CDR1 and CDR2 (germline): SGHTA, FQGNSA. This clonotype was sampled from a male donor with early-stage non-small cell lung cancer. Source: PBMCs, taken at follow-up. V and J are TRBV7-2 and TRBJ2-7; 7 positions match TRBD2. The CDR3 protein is CASSLERAGLNEQYF. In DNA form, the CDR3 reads TGTGCCAGCAGCTTAGAGCGAGCGGGGTTAAACGAGCAGTACTTC. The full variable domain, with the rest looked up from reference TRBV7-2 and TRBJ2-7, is GAGVSQSPSNKVTEKGKDVELRCDPISGHTALYWYRQSLGQGLEFLIYFQGNSAPDKSGLPSDRFSAERTGGSVSTLTIQRTQQEDSAVYLCASSLERAGLNEQYFGPGTRLTVT.